The 11 T cell receptor beta chains presented below share a single source sample, sequenced in a study of blood T cells in healthy people across ages (dated by TCRdb to the mid-2010s). The library was produced with 5' RACE. Sequencer: Illumina HiSeq 2500. A second PCR of about 7 to 12 cycles was performed with a sample-barcoded 5' primer and a J-beta primer mix. TCRdb passed the public sequencing reads through fastp at Q25 and MiXCR, retaining productive beta sequences. All rows with the same CDR3 protein become a single entry with the most common DNA and genes. The sample yields fewer than 1.5 million distinct CDR3 sequences; around 39% were counted once. The top ten constitute roughly 7.7% of the sample. Sequencing used blood. These receptors were taken from a woman aged 18-35 years in good health.

The CDR3 DNA reads as TGTGCCAGCAGTTACTTGGGACAGGTAGCTGGTGAGCAGTTCTTC. Encoded protein: CASSYLGQVAGEQFF. V and J are TRBV6-2 or TRBV6-3 and TRBJ2-1, with 8 positions matching TRBD1. The CDR3 is 15 amino acids. V was clipped by 1 base and J by 9 bases; unmatched bases: 8. Germline V gene sequence: CDR1 MNHEY, CDR2 SVGEGT.

The CDR3 is CASSLDGKNSPLHF. CDR3 in DNA: TGTGCCAGCAGTCTGGACGGGAAGAATTCACCCCTCCACTTT. The chain couples TRBV12-3 or TRBV12-4 to TRBJ1-6; D gene uncertain. The CDR3 spans 14 residues. With 5 bases removed from V and 7 bases from J, the gap between germline ends came to 12 bases.

The chain carries TRBV20-1 and TRBJ2-1; 8 positions match TRBD2. This CDR3 contains 14 residues. V lost 6 bases to trimming and J lost 8 bases; unmatched junction nucleotides: 12. Germline CDR1 is DFQATT and CDR2 is SNEGSKA (reference sequence). The CDR3 nucleotides read TGCAGTGCCACCCGGACTAGCCCCGTTGATGAGCAGTTCTTC. Encoded protein: CSATRTSPVDEQFF.

V usage is TRBV20-1 and J usage is TRBJ2-4, with D possibly called TRBD1 or TRBD2 (5 bases each). The DNA end is a closer match to TRBJ2-7, so the J assignment may be wrong. The CDR3 is 15 residues long. Germline CDR1 reads DFQATT; CDR2 reads SNEGSKA (reference sequence). CDR3 bases: TGCAGTGCTAGAGGCGAGGCCGGGACCTTGGACGAGCAGTACTTC. This codes for CSARGEAGTLDEQYF.

There are a few counts of this clonotype. V and J are TRBV7-9 and TRBJ2-1; no firm D call. CDR1 and CDR2 (germline): SEHNR, FQNEAQ (reference sequence). The CDR3 sequence is 15 residues long. Trimming stripped 3 bases from V and 0 bases from J, with 9 bases between. CDR3 residues: CASSFATRSYNEQFF. Here the CDR3 DNA reads TGTGCCAGCAGCTTTGCGACTCGCTCCTACAATGAGCAGTTCTTC.

The rearrangement uses TRBV20-1 and TRBJ1-2; D possibly corresponds to TRBD1 (5 bases). CDR1 and CDR2 (germline): DFQATT, SNEGSKA (reference sequence). V was clipped by 5 bases and J by 7 bases, with 14 bases between them. The CDR3 has 12 residues. Here the CDR3 DNA reads TGCAGTGCTGGTCTTCAGGGAGGTGGCTACACCTTC. Protein sequence: CSAGLQGGGYTF.

In the case of this clonotype: A junction end diverges from the germline sequence, so it may reflect a read error. V is TRBV24-1 and J is TRBJ2-1; TRBD1 might be the D (5 bases). This CDR3 comprises 14 residues. Germline V gives CDR1 KGHDR, CDR2 SFDVKD. CDR3 protein: CATSDSRANNEQLF. As DNA, the CDR3 is TGTGCCACCAGTGATTCCAGGGCGAACAATGAGCAGTTATTC.

This clonotype was picked up a small number of times. V is TRBV3-1 and J is TRBJ1-2, with D possibly matching TRBD1 (6 bases). Germline lookup yields CDR1 LGHDT and CDR2 YNNKEL (reference sequence). Trimming cost V 3 bases and J 8 bases, with 16 bases left between them. This CDR3 region has 14 residues. CDR3 DNA sequence: TGTGCCAGCAGCCACGGGACATCCCTTCGGGGCTACACCTTC. It yields the protein CASSHGTSLRGYTF.

The chain links TRBV6-1 to TRBJ1-5; 9 nucleotides match TRBD1. This CDR3 is 15 amino acids long. The ends lost 7 bases at V and 6 bases at J; junction bases unmatched: 10. Germline CDR1 is MNHNS and CDR2 is SASEGT. The CDR3 DNA sequence: TGTGCCAGCACCGGAGACAGGGGGAGGGTTCAGCCCCAGCATTTT. It specifies CASTGDRGRVQPQHF.

CDR3 region: CASSLVNGTEQYF. The CDR3 region has the DNA TGTGCCAGCAGCTTAGTCAACGGAACCGAGCAGTACTTC. The genes are TRBV7-9 and TRBJ2-7; D not certain. Trimming took off 1 base at V and 6 bases at J, with 10 bases between the two ends. This CDR3 is 13 amino acids long. Germline lookup yields CDR1 SEHNR and CDR2 FQNEAQ (reference sequence).

This chain links TRBV12-3 or TRBV12-4 with TRBJ1-4; D is undetermined. This CDR3 is built from 9 residues. The germline V and J ends were trimmed by 11 bases and 5 bases, with 3 bases remaining between them. CDR3 in amino acids: CAQNEKLFF. CDR3 DNA sequence: TGTGCCCAAAATGAAAAACTGTTTTTT.